Below are 21 T cell receptor beta chains sequenced from a single sample in a study of shared clonotypes between healthy human individuals. Profiling relied on immunoSEQ multiplex PCR, and the TCRdb table lists in-frame clones only, not all of them. This sample has around 200,000 clones; around 63% occur once, and the top ten carry more than 9%. Sequencing was performed on memory CD4+ T cells sorted from blood. The subset is: CD45RA-negative fraction. All receptors come from a man under 40 in good health.

The chain couples TRBV10-2 to TRBJ2-3, with 8 bases aligning to TRBD2. Losses at the gene ends were 0 bases for V and 2 bases for J; bases not matched to a gene: 7. The CDR3 is 17 amino acids. Per the germline V gene, CDR1 is WSHSY and CDR2 is SAAADI. The CDR3: CASSESAGASHTDTQYF. The CDR3 region has the DNA TGCGCCAGCAGTGAGTCAGCGGGAGCTTCGCACACAGATACGCAGTATTTT.

V gene TRBV30 combines with J gene TRBJ2-7, with D uncertain. Looked up from germline, CDR1 is GTSNPN and CDR2 is SVGIG (reference sequence). Trimming removed 0 bases from V and 4 bases from J, with 4 bases in between. This CDR3 contains 11 residues. The CDR3 DNA is TGTGCCTGGAGTGTACTGTACGAGCAGTACTTC. It codes for CAWSVLYEQYF. Based on the CDR3 plus reference TRBV30 and TRBJ2-7, the full variable domain is SQTIHQWPATLVQPVGSPLSLECTVEGTSNPNLYWYRQAAGRGLQLLFYSVGIGQISSEVPQNLSASRPQDRQFILSSKKLLLSDSGFYLCAWSVLYEQYFGPGTRLTVT.

This clone was recorded once. The chain recombines TRBV5-6 with TRBJ2-5; D gene unclear. This CDR3 contains 14 residues. CDR1 is SGHDT, CDR2 YYEEEE, per germline. V shed 2 bases and J shed 4 bases, with 12 bases lying between them. The CDR3 protein is CASSFDRVVETQYF. The DNA of the CDR3 is TGTGCCAGCAGCTTTGACCGGGTGGTAGAGACCCAGTACTTC.

The chain is built from TRBV5-8 and TRBJ1-5; TRBD1 matches 9 bases. The CDR3 sequence is 15 residues long. The germline CDR1 and CDR2 sequences are SGHTS and YDEGEE. With 3 bases clipped from V and 4 bases from J, the junction kept 5 bases outside the gene matches. In nucleotides, the CDR3 is TGTGCCAGCAGCTCCGGGACAGGGCTGAATCAGCCCCAGCATTTT. It specifies CASSSGTGLNQPQHF.

The chain has TRBV15 and TRBJ2-3, with 7 bases that match TRBD2. The V gene end was trimmed by 0 bases and the J gene end by 5 bases; junction bases not matched to a gene: 11. Germline loops: CDR1 LNHNV, CDR2 YYDKDF (reference sequence). The CDR3 totals 17 residues. In DNA, the CDR3 is TGTGCCACCAGCAGAGATCGCGGGAGATCAACCCGAGATACGCAGTATTTT. This encodes CATSRDRGRSTRDTQYF.

This clone was seen more than once but under ten times. This rearrangement joins TRBV7-9 to TRBJ1-4; possibly TRBD1 for D (5 bases). Germline V CDR1 and CDR2: SEHNR, FQNEAQ (reference sequence). The V gene lost 5 bases and the J gene lost 8 bases, with 15 bases spanning the gap. CDR3 length equals 14 residues. CDR3 region: CASSPQGGGEKLFF. The CDR3 DNA reads as TGTGCCAGCAGCCCGCAGGGTGGCGGAGAAAAACTGTTTTTT.

The genes are TRBV11-2 and TRBJ2-1, with D unclear. The CDR3 loop spans 14 amino acids. Germline values: CDR1 SGHAT, CDR2 FQNNGV. V lost 0 bases and J 3 bases, leaving 6 bases between the germline ends. The CDR3 bases are TGTGCCAGCAGCTTAGAAACTAACTACAATGAGCAGTTCTTC. The encoded protein is CASSLETNYNEQFF. The full variable domain, completed using reference TRBV11-2 and TRBJ2-1, is EAGVAQSPRYKIIEKRQSVAFWCNPISGHATLYWYQQILGQGPKLLIQFQNNGVVDDSQLPKDRFSAERLKGVDSTLKIQPAKLEDSAVYLCASSLETNYNEQFFGPGTRLTVL.

The chain has TRBV28 and TRBJ2-7; TRBD2 might be the D (5 bases). Trimming took 2 bases from V and 4 from J, leaving 12 bases between them. The CDR3 is 14 residues long. Germline V gene sequence: CDR1 MDHEN, CDR2 SYDVKM. CDR3 in amino acids: CASSLPLGGYEQYF. The DNA of the CDR3 is TGTGCCAGCAGTTTACCCTTGGGCGGGTACGAGCAGTACTTC.

The V gene is TRBV11-2, the J gene TRBJ2-2; D may be TRBD2 (6 bases). This CDR3 has 14 residues. V was trimmed by 4 bases and J by 5 bases, leaving 11 bases between them. Germline values: CDR1 SGHAT, CDR2 FQNNGV. CDR3 region: CASSSIGRTGELFF. The CDR3 region has the DNA TGTGCCAGCAGCTCCATAGGGAGGACCGGGGAGCTGTTTTTT.

There are a few counts of this clone. This chain uses TRBV4-1 with TRBJ1-2; 7 bases fit TRBD1. The CDR3 length is 15 residues. Looked up from germline, CDR1 is MGHRA and CDR2 is YSYEKL. V dropped 3 bases and J dropped 4; count of bases not matched to a gene: 8. CDR3 nucleotide sequence: TGCGCCAGCAGCCAGGCTGACAGGGAAGCCTATGGCTACACCTTC. Amino acids: CASSQADREAYGYTF.

This clone appeared a few times. V and J are TRBV5-1 and TRBJ2-3; TRBD2 agrees at 7 bases. The CDR3 length is 14 residues. Per the germline V gene, CDR1 is SGHRS and CDR2 is YFSETQ. The junction had 3 bases not matched to a gene; V was cut back by 3 bases and J by 2 bases. CDR3 sequence: CASSSTSDTDTQYF. CDR3 nucleotides: TGCGCCAGCAGCTCTACTAGCGACACAGATACGCAGTATTTT.

The CDR3 region has the DNA TGTGCCAGCAGCTTAGGGTCTGAAAAACTGTTTTTT. As protein: CASSLGSEKLFF. The J gene is TRBJ1-4, the V gene TRBV7-2; D remains unclear. This CDR3 is built from 12 residues. Between the trimmed V and J ends, which lost 1 base and 7 bases, there was a span of 4 bases. Germline CDR1 is SGHTA and CDR2 is FQGNSA.

The V and J genes are TRBV29-1 and TRBJ1-1; tentatively, D is TRBD1 (5 bases). Trimming cost V 3 bases and J 2 bases, with 10 bases left between them. Germline V gene lookup returns CDR1 SQVTM and CDR2 ANQGSEA. This CDR3 is built from 13 residues. CDR3 loop: CSVDPTENTEAFF. The DNA for the CDR3 is TGCAGCGTTGACCCGACAGAAAACACTGAAGCTTTCTTT.

V usage is TRBV5-1 and J usage is TRBJ2-4, with D maybe TRBD1 (5 bases). V was clipped by 6 bases and J by 7 bases, with 17 bases between them. This CDR3 spans 14 amino acids. In germline, CDR1 is SGHRS, CDR2 YFSETQ. The chain's CDR3 is CASTDGAQGNIQYF. Written as DNA, the CDR3 is TGCGCCAGCACGGATGGGGCGCAGGGTAACATTCAGTACTTC.

This clone has only one observation. The chain joins TRBV23-1 to TRBJ2-7; 10 positions agree with TRBD2. TRBV23-1 is an open reading frame whose function is uncertain. V dropped 4 bases and J dropped 3; count of bases not matched to a gene: 9. CDR3 length equals 16 residues. CDR3 residues: CASSLGTSANDYEQYF. Written as DNA, the CDR3 is TGCGCCAGCAGTCTTGGGACTAGCGCTAACGACTACGAGCAGTACTTC.

The V call is TRBV5-4, the J call TRBJ2-3; 8 bases fit TRBD2. CDR1 and CDR2 (germline): SGHNT, YYREEE (reference sequence). The CDR3 is made up of 17 amino acids. Trimming took 2 bases from V and 0 from J; bases not matched to a gene: 8. CDR3 loop: CASSFGPSSGSTDTQYF. In DNA, the CDR3 is TGTGCCAGCAGCTTCGGTCCATCTAGCGGGAGCACAGATACGCAGTATTTT.

The V gene is TRBV18, the J gene TRBJ1-2; D remains unclear. Trimming left V 3 bases short and J 10 bases short, with 15 bases between. Per the germline V gene, CDR1 is KGHSH and CDR2 is LQKENI. The CDR3 totals 13 residues. CDR3 DNA: TGTGCCAGCTCACCGAGGACTGAACCTCCCTACACCTTC. Protein product: CASSPRTEPPYTF.

This chain connects TRBV5-1 to TRBJ2-2; D is perhaps TRBD1 (6 bases). The V end was cut by 4 bases, the J end by 1 base, with 14 bases between. Germline values: CDR1 SGHRS, CDR2 YFSETQ. CDR3 size: 16 residues. The CDR3 DNA follows: TGCGCCAGCAGCCCCCGACAGGCCGAGAACACCGGGGAGCTGTTTTTT. This gives the protein CASSPRQAENTGELFF.

Comments on this clone: Additional DNA sequences in this sample encode the identical CDR3. The chain carries TRBV20-1 and TRBJ1-3; the D is unclear. Germline V lookup: CDR1 DFQATT, CDR2 SNEGSKA (reference sequence). This CDR3 spans 11 amino acids. V lost 6 bases and J lost 4, with 7 bases in between. As DNA, the CDR3 is TGCAGTGCGAGCGACGGAAACACCATATATTTT. Protein sequence: CSASDGNTIYF.

This rearrangement joins TRBV30 to TRBJ2-7, with TRBD1 matching 9 bases. From germline, CDR1 is GTSNPN and CDR2 SVGIG (reference sequence). J gave up 5 bases and V 6 bases, and 8 bases lay outside the gene matches. This CDR3 spans 13 amino acids. CDR3 in DNA: TGTGCCTGTCCGGGACAGGGTAGTCACGAGCAGTACTTC. This gives the protein CACPGQGSHEQYF.

The V call is TRBV10-3, the J call TRBJ2-3; 13 positions agree with TRBD2. J gave up 4 bases and V 3 bases, and 4 bases lay outside the gene matches. CDR1 is ENHRY and CDR2 is SYGVKD in the germline V gene. The CDR3 runs 16 residues. The CDR3: CAISEPGLAGSDTQYF. In DNA form, the CDR3 reads TGTGCCATCAGTGAACCGGGACTAGCGGGATCAGATACGCAGTATTTT.